The clone carrying this T cell receptor beta chain was counted a few times. The data originate from a study of blood T cell repertoires in COVID-19. Study background: Collection of acute and convalescent COVID-19 samples took place in the United States, Italy and Spain.

The CDR3 length is 15 residues. V dropped 4 bases and J dropped 5 bases, with 17 bases sitting between them. Germline values: CDR1 SGHTS, CDR2 YDEGEE. Produced via immunoSEQ multiplex PCR; TCRdb's table is partial and in-frame only. Counted here are roughly 200,000 clones, more than 70% occurring once; the ten biggest clones make up around 1.7%. This sequence joins TRBV5-8 and TRBJ2-3, with D uncertain. The clonotype was recovered from a man aged 18 to 29 with active or convalescent COVID-19. Sequenced input: peripheral blood. DNA of the CDR3: TGTGCCAGCAGCCTAAGCGCCCTAAGAGGAGATACGCAGTATTTT. This sequence encodes CASSLSALRGDTQYF.